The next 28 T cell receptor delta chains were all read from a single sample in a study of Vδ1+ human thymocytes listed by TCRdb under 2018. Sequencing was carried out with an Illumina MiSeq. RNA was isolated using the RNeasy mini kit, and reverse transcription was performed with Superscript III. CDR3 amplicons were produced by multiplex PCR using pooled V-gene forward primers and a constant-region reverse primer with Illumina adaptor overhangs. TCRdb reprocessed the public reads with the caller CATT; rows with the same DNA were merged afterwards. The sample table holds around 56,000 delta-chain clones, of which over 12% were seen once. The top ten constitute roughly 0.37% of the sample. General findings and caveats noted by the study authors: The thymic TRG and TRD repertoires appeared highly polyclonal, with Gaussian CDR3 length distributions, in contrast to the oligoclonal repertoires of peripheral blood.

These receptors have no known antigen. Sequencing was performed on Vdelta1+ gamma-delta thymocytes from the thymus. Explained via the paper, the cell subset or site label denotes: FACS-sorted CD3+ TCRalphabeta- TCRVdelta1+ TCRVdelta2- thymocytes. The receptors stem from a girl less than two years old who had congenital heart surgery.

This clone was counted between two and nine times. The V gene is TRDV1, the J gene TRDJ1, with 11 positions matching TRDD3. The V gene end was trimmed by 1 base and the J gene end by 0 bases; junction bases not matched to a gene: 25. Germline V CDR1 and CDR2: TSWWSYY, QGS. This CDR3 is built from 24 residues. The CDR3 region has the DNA TGTGCTCTTGGGGAACAACCTTCCTCGGTACTGGGGGATATCAAGTTGAGATACACCGATAAACTCATCTTT. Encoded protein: CALGEQPSSVLGDIKLRYTDKLIF.

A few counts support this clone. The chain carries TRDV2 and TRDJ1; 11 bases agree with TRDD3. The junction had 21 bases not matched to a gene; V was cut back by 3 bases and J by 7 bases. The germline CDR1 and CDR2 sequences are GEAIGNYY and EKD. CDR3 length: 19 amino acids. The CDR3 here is CACDSFLLNWGIRSCKLIF. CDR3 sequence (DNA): TGTGCCTGTGACTCCTTCCTACTTAATTGGGGGATACGTAGTTGTAAACTCATCTTT.

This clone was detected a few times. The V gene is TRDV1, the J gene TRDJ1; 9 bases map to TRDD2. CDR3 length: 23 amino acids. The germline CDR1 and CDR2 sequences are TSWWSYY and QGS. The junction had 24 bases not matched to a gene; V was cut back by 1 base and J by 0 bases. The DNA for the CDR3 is TGTGCTCTTGGGGAACACAGGCCTTCCTACGTGGTACTGAACAACCGTTACACCGATAAACTCATCTTT. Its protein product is CALGEHRPSYVVLNNRYTDKLIF.

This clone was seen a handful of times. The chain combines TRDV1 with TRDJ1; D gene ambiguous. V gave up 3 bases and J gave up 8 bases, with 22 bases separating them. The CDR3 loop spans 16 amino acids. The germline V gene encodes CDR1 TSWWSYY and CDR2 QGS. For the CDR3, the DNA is TGTGCTCTTGGGGATGACCAATCGAATCTGGAGAAAAAACTCATCTTT. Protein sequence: CALGDDQSNLEKKLIF.

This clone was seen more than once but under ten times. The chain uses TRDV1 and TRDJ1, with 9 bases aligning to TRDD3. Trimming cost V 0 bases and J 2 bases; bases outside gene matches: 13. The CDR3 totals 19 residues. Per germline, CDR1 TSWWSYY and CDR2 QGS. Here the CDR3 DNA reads TGTGCTCTTGGGGAACTGGCACTACGGGGGATACTCGTGACCGATAAACTCATCTTT. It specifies CALGELALRGILVTDKLIF.

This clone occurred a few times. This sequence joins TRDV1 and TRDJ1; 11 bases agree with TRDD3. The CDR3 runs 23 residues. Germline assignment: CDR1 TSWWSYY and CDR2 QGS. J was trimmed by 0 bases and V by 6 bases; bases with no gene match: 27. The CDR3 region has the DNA TGTGCTCTTGGTGCGTCCCCGACCCCTCCTATACTGGGGGATATCCGTCACACCGATAAACTCATCTTT. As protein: CALGASPTPPILGDIRHTDKLIF.

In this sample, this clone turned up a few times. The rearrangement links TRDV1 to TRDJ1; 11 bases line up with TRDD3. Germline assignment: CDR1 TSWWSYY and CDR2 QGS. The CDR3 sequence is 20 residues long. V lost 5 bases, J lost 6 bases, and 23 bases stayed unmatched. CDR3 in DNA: TGTGCTCTTGGGCAAGCCTTCCTAGTACTGGGGGATAAGGCCTATCATAAACTCATCTTT. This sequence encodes CALGQAFLVLGDKAYHKLIF.

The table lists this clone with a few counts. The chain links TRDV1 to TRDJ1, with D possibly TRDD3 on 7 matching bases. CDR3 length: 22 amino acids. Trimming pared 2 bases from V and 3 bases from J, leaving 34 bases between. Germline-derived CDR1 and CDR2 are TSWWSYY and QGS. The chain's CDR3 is CALGEDLPSYWGSDRGADKLIF. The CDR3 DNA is TGTGCTCTTGGGGAAGACCTTCCCTCGTACTGGGGATCAGATAGAGGGGCCGATAAACTCATCTTT.

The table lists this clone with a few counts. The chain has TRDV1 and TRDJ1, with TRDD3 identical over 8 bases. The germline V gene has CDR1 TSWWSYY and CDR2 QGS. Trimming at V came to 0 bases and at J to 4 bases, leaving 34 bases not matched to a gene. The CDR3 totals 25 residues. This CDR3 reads CALGELYLLGVGLYGMLGEDDKLIF. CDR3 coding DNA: TGTGCTCTTGGGGAACTTTACCTCTTAGGGGTCGGCCTCTACGGAATGCTGGGGGAGGACGATAAACTCATCTTT.

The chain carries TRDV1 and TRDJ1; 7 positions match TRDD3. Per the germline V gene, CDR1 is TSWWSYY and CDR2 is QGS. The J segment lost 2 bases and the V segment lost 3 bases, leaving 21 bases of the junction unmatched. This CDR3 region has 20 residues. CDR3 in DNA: TGTGCTCTTGGGGACCTTATCCCCATTCCTGCTACTGGGGCTACCGATAAACTCATCTTT. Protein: CALGDLIPIPATGATDKLIF.

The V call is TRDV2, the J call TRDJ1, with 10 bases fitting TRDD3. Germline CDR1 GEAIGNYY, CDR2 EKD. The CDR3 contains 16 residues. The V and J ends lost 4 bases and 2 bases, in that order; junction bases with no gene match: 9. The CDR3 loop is CACENWGIPGTDKLIF. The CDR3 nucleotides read TGTGCCTGTGAAAACTGGGGGATCCCCGGGACCGATAAACTCATCTTT.

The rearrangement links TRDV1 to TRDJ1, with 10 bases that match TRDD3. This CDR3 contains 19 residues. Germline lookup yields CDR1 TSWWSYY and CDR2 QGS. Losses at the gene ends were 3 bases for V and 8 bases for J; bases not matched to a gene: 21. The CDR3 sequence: CALGDHPTGRGGIRRKLIF. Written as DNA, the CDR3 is TGTGCTCTTGGGGACCATCCGACCGGGAGAGGGGGGATACGTCGAAAACTCATCTTT.

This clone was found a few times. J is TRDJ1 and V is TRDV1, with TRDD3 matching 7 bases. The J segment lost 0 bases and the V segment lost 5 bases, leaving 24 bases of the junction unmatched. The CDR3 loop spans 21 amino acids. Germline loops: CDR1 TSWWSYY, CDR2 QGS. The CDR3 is CALGTRAARGGSPYYTDKLIF. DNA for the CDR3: TGTGCTCTTGGGACGCGCGCGGCCCGAGGGGGATCCCCCTACTACACCGATAAACTCATCTTT.

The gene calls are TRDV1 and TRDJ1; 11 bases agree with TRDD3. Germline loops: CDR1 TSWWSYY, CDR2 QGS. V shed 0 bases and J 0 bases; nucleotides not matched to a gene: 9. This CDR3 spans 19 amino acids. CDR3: CALGELSGGYVVYTDKLIF. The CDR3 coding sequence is TGTGCTCTTGGGGAACTAAGTGGGGGATACGTTGTCTACACCGATAAACTCATCTTT.

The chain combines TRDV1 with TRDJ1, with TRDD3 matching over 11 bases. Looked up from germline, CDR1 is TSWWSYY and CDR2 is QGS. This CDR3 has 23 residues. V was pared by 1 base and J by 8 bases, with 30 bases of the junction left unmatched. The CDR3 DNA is TGTGCTCTTGGGGAACCCGACGGTTTGTCACTGGGGGATAGTGACGAACCTCGCCCCAAACTCATCTTT. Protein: CALGEPDGLSLGDSDEPRPKLIF.

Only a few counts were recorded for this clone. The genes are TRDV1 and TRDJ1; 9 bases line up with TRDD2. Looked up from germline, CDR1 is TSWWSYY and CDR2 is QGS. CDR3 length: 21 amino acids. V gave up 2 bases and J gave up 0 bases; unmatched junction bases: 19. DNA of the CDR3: TGTGCTCTTGGGGAAATTCCTTCCTACGAGAGACTCCCCGTTTACACCGATAAACTCATCTTT. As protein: CALGEIPSYERLPVYTDKLIF.

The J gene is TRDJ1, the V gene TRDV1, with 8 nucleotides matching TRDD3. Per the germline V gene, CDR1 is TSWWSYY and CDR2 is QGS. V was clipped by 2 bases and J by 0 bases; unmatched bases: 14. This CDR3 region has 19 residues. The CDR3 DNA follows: TGTGCTCTTGGGGAAGAAGAGGACTGGGGGCTTACGTACACCGATAAACTCATCTTT. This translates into CALGEEEDWGLTYTDKLIF.

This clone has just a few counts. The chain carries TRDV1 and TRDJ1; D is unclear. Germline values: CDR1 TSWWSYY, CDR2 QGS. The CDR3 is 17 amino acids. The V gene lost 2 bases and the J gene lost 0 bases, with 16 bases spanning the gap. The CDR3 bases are TGTGCTCTTGGGGAAGGTCGCCCCAAGGGGTACACCGATAAACTCATCTTT. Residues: CALGEGRPKGYTDKLIF.

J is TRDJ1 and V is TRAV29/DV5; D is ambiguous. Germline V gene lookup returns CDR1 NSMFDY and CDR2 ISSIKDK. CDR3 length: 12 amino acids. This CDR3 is CAAAHTTDKLIF. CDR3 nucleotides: TGTGCCGCAGCCCACACGACCGATAAACTCATCTTT. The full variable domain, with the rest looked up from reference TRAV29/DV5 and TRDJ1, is DQQVKQNSPSLSVQEGRISILNCDYTNSMFDYFLWYKKYPAEGPTFLISISSIKDKNEDGRFTVFLNKSAKHLSLHIVPSQPGDSAVYFCAAAHTTDKLIFGKGTRVTVEP.

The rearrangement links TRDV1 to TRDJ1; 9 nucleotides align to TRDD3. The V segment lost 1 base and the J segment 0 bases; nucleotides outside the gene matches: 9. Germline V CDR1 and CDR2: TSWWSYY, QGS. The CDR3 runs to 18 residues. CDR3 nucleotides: TGTGCTCTTGGGGAACGGCCTACGGGGGGATACTACACCGATAAACTCATCTTT. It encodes CALGERPTGGYYTDKLIF.

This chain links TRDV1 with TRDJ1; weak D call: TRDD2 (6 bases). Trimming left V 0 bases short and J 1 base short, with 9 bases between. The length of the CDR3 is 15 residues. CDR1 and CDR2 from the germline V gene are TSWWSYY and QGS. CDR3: CALGELPTATDKLIF. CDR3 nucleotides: TGTGCTCTTGGGGAACTTCCTACCGCCACCGATAAACTCATCTTT.

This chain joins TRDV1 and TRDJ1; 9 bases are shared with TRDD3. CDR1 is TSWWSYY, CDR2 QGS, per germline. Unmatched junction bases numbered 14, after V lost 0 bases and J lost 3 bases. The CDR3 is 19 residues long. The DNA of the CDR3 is TGTGCTCTTGGGGAACTTGGGAGGGGGATACTCCTCAGAGCCGATAAACTCATCTTT. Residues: CALGELGRGILLRADKLIF.

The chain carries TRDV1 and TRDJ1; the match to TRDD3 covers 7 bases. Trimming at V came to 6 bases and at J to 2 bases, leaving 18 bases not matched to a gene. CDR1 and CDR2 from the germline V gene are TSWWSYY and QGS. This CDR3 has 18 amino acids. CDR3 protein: CALGPLGTDQTRTDKLIF. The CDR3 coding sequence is TGTGCTCTTGGTCCACTGGGGACTGATCAGACACGTACCGATAAACTCATCTTT.

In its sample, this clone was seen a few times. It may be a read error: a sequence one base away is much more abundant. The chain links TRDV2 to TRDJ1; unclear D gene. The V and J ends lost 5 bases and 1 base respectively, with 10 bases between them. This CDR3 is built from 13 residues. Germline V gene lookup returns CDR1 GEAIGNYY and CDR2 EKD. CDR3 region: CACVAKSTDKLIF. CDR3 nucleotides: TGTGCCTGTGTAGCTAAGAGCACCGATAAACTCATCTTT.

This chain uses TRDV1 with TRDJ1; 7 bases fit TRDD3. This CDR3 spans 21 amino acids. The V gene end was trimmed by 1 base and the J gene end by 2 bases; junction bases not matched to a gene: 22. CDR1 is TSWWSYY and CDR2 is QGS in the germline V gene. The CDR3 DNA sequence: TGTGCTCTTGGGGAACGGGTCCCCCCTGGGGGCATACAGATGGGGACCGATAAACTCATCTTT. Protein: CALGERVPPGGIQMGTDKLIF.

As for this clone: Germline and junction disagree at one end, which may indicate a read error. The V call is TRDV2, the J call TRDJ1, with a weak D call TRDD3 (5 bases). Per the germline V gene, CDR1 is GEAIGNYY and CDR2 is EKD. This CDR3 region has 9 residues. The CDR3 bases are TGTGCCTCCACCGATACACTCATCTTT. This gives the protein CASTDTLIF.

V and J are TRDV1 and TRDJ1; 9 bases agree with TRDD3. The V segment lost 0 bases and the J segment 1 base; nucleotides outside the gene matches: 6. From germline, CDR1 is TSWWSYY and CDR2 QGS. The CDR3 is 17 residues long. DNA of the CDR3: TGTGCTCTTGGGGAACTCCCATACTGGGGGACCACCGATAAACTCATCTTT. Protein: CALGELPYWGTTDKLIF.

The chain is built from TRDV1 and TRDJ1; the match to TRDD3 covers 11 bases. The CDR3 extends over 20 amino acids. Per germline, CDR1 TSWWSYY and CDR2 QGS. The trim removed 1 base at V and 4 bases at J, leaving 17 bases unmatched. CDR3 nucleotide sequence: TGTGCTCTTGGGGAACGACGTCTATCCTGGGGGATACACGGGGGCGATAAACTCATCTTT. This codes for CALGERRLSWGIHGGDKLIF.